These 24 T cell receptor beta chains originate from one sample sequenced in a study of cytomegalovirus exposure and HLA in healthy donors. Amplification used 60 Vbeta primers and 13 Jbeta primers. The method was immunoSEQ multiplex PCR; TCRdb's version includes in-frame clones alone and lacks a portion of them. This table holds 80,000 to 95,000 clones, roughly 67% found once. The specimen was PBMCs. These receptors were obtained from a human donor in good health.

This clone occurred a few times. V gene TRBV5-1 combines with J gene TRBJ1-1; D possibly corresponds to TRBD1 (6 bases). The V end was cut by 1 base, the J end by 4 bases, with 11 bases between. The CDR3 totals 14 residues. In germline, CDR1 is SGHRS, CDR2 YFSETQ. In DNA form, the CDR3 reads TGCGCCAGCAGCTTGACAGGGATGGGCACTGAAGCTTTCTTT. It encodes CASSLTGMGTEAFF.

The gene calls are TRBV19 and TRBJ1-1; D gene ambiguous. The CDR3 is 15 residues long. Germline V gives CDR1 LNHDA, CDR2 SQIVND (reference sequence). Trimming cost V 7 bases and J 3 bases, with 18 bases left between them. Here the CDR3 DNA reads TGTGCCAGTAAAACGGGGTGGCCGCGGGACACTGAAGCTTTCTTT. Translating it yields CASKTGWPRDTEAFF.

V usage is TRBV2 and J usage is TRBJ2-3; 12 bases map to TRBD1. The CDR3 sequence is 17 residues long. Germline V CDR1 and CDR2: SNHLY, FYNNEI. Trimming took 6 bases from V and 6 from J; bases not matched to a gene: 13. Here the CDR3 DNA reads TGTGCCAGCAGCTGGGCTGGGGACAGGGGGCTGAGGGATACGCAGTATTTT. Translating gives CASSWAGDRGLRDTQYF.

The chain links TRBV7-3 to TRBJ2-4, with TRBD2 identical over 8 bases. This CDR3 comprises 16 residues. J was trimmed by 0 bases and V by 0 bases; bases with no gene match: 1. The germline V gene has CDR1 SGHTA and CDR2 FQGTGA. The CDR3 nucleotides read TGTGCCAGCAGCTTAACCGGGGGGGCAGCCAAAAACATTCAGTACTTC. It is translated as CASSLTGGAAKNIQYF.

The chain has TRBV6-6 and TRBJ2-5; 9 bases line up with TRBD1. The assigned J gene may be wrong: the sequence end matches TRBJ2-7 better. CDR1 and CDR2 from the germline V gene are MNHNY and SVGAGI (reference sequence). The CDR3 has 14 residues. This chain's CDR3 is CASSYGTGIYEQYF. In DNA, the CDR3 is TGTGCCAGCAGTTACGGGACAGGGATCTACGAGCAGTACTTC.

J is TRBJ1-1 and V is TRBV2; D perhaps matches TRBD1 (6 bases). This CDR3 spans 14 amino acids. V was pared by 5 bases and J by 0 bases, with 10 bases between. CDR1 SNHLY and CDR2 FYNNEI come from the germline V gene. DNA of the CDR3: TGTGCCAGCAGTACAGGGCCCTTGAACACTGAAGCTTTCTTT. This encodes CASSTGPLNTEAFF.

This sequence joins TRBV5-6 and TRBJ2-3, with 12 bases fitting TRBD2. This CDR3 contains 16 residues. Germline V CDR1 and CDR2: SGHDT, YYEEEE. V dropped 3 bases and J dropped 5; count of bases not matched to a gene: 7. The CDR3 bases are TGTGCCAGCAGCTCCGTTGGACTAGCGGGGAGAGATACGCAGTATTTT. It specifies CASSSVGLAGRDTQYF.

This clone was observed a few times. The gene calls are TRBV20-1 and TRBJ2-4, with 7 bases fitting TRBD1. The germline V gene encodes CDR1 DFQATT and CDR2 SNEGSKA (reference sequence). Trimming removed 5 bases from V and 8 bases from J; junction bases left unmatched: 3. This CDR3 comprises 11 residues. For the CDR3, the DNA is TGCAGTGCTTTACAGGGGTACATTCAGTACTTC. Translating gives CSALQGYIQYF.

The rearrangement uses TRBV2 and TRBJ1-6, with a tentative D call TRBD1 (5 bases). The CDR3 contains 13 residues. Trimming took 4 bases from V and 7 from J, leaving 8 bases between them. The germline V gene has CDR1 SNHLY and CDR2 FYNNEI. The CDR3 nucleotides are TGTGCCAGCAGTGGAGACAGAAATTCACCCCTCCACTTT. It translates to CASSGDRNSPLHF.

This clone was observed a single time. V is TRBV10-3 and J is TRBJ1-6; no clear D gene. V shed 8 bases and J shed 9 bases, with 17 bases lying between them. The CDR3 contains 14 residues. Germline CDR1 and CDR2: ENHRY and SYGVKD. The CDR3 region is CAIRRSQTGSPLHF. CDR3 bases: TGTGCCATCCGAAGGTCTCAAACGGGTTCACCCCTCCACTTT.

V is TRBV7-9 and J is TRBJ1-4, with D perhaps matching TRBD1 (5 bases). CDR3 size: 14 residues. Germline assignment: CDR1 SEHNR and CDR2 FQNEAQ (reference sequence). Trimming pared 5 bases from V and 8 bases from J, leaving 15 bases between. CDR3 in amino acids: CASSPGRGDEKLFF. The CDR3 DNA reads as TGTGCCAGCAGCCCCGGGAGAGGGGACGAAAAACTGTTTTTT.

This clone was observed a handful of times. In nucleotides, the CDR3 is TGTGCCACCTCGGCGGCTATTAATGAAAAACTGTTTTTT. Protein sequence: CATSAAINEKLFF. V usage is TRBV5-4 and J usage is TRBJ1-4; D is unresolved. The CDR3 has 13 amino acids. Trimming took 9 bases from V and 4 from J, leaving 13 bases between them. Germline CDR1 is SGHNT and CDR2 is YYREEE (reference sequence).

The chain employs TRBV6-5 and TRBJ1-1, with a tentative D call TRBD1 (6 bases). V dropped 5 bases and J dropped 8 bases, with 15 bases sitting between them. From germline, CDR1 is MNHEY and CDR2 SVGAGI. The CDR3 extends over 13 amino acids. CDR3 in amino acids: CASSDGTTVEAFF. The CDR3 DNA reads TGTGCCAGCAGTGACGGGACAACGGTAGAAGCTTTCTTT.

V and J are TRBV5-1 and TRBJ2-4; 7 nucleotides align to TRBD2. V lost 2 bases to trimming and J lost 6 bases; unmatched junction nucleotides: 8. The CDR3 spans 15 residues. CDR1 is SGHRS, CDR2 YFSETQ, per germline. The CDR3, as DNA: TGCGCCAGCAGCTTAGTTGGGCCGGGGGGAAACATTCAGTACTTC. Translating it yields CASSLVGPGGNIQYF. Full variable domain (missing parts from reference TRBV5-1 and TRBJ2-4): KAGVTQTPRYLIKTRGQQVTLSCSPISGHRSVSWYQQTPGQGLQFLFEYFSETQRNKGNFPGRFSGRQFSNSRSEMNVSTLELGDSALYLCASSLVGPGGNIQYFGAGTRLSVL.

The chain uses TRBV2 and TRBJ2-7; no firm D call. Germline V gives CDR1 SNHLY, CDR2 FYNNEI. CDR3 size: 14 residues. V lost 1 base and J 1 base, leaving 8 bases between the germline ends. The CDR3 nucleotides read TGTGCCAGCAGTGAAGAGTCAGTTTCCTACGAGCAGTACTTC. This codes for CASSEESVSYEQYF.

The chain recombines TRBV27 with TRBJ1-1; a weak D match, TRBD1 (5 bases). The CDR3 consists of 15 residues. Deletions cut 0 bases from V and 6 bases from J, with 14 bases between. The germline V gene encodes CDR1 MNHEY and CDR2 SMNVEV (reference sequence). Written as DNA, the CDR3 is TGTGCCAGCAGTTTATCGGAGGGGACCCCACCTGAAGCTTTCTTT. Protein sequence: CASSLSEGTPPEAFF.

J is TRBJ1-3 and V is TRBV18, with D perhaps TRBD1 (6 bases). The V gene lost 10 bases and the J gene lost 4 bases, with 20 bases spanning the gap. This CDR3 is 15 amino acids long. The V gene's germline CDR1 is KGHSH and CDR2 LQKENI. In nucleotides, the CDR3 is TGTGCCACCGGAGGACAGTATGTCGCCGGAAACACCATATATTTT. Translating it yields CATGGQYVAGNTIYF.

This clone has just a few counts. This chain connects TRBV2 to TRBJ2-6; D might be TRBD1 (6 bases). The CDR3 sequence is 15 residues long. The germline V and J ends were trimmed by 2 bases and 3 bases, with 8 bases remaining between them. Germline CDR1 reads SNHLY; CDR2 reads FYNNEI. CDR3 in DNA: TGTGCCAGCAGTGAATTCAGGGGTGGGGCCAACGTCCTGACTTTC. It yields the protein CASSEFRGGANVLTF.

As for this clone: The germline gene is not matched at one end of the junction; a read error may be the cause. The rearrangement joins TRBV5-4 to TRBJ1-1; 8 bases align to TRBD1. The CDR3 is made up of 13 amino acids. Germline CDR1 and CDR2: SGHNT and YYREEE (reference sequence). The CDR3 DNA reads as TGTGCCAGCAGCGAAGACAGGGGTACTGAAGCTCTCTTT. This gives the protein CASSEDRGTEALF.

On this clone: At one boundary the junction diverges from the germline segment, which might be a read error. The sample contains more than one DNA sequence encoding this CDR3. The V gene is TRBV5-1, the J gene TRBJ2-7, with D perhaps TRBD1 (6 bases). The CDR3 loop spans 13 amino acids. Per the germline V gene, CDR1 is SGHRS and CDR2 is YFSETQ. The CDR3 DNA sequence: TGCGCCAGCAGTTTGGACAGTTTCTACGAGCAGTACTTC. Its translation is CASSLDSFYEQYF.

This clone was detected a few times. CDR3 amino acids: CASSLHPVSGVGELFF. The CDR3 DNA follows: TGTGCCAGCAGCTTACACCCGGTTAGCGGGGTGGGGGAGCTGTTTTTT. This chain connects TRBV11-3 to TRBJ2-2; 8 bases fit TRBD2. J gave up 8 bases and V 2 bases, and 10 bases lay outside the gene matches. The germline CDR1 and CDR2 sequences are SGHNT and YENEEA. This CDR3 comprises 16 residues.

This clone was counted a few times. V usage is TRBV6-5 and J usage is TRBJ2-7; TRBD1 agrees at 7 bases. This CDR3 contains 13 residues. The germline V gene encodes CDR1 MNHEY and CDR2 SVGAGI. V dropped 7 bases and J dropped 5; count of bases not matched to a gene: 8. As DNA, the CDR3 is TGTGCCAGCACTTCCGCCACAGGGGACGAGCAGTACTTC. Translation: CASTSATGDEQYF.

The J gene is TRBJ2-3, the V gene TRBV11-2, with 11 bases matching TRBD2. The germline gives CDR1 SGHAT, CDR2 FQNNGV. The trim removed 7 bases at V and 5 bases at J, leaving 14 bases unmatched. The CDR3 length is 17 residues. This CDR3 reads CASTLRVAGGQGDTQYF. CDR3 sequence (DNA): TGTGCCAGCACCCTCCGAGTAGCGGGGGGGCAAGGAGATACGCAGTATTTT.

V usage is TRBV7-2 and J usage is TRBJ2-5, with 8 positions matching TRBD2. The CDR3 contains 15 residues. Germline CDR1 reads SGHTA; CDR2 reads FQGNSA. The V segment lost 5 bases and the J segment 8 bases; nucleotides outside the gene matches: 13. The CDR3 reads CASSPQRGSRGTQYF. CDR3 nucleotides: TGTGCCAGCAGCCCCCAGCGGGGGTCGAGGGGCACCCAGTACTTC.